This T cell receptor beta chain emerged from a study of CD8 T cells in Susac syndrome. Study information: Of the sequenced Susac syndrome patients, six had active disease and 8 or 9 were in remission.

Negative magnetic isolation gave CD8+ and CD4+ cells; FACS enriched CD8+ TEMRA. Random-hexamer reverse transcription was applied to about 0.5 to 1 ug RNA. TCRdb fed the immunoSEQ multiplex PCR reads into MiXCR, producing one record per CDR3 protein. The sample lists tens of thousands of distinct CDR3 sequences, around 96% occurring once. This CDR3 comprises 14 residues. The germline V and J ends were trimmed by 6 bases and 2 bases, with 13 bases remaining between them. CDR1 is LNHDA and CDR2 is SQIVND in the germline V gene (reference sequence). The material sequenced was CD8+ T cells from PBMCs. The chain joins TRBV19 to TRBJ2-5, with a weak D call TRBD1 (6 bases). This sequence originates from a human donor with Susac syndrome. CDR3 sequence: CASRPRGQQETQYF. The CDR3 coding sequence is TGTGCCAGTAGACCCAGGGGACAACAAGAGACCCAGTACTTC. Full variable domain (rest looked up from reference TRBV19 and TRBJ2-5): DGGITQSPKYLFRKEGQNVTLSCEQNLNHDAMYWYRQDPGQGLRLIYYSQIVNDFQKGDIAEGYSVSREKKESFPLTVTSAQKNPTAFYLCASRPRGQQETQYFGPGTRLLVL.